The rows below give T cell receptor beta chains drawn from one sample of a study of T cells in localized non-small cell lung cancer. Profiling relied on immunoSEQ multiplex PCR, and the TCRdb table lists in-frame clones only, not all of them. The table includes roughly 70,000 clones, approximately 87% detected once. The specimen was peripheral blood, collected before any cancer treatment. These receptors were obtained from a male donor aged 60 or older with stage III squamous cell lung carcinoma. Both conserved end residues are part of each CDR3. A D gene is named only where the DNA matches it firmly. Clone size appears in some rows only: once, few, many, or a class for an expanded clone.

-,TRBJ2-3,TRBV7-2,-,TGTGCCAGCAGCCCGACCCTACCCGGGACTGGACATTTT,CASSPTLPGTGHF
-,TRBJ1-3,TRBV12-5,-,TGTGCTAGTAGTCGGGGGGAGGGAAACACCATATATTTT,CASSRGEGNTIYF
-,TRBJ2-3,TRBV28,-,TGTGCCAGCAGTTCTCCGATATTACTCAGCGGGTCGGATACGCAGTATTTT,CASSSPILLSGSDTQYF
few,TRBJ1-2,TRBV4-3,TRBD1,TGCGCCAGCAGCCAAGATTGGGGGATAACCTTAGGGGGCGGCTACACCTTC,CASSQDWGITLGGGYTF
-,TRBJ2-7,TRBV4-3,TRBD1,TGCGCCAGCAGCGGACAGGTCGGAACATCCTACGAGCAGTACTTC,CASSGQVGTSYEQYF
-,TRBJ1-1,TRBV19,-,TGTGCCAGTAGTATGGTCGGGAACACTGAAGCTTTCTTT,CASSMVGNTEAFF
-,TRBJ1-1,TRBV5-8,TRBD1,TGTGCCAGCAGCTCTTGGACAGGGGGCTCGCTCACTGAAGCTTTCTTT,CASSSWTGGSLTEAFF
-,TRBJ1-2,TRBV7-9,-,TGTGCCAGCAGTTCCAGTCAAACAGGGCGTAACTATGGCTACACCTTC,CASSSSQTGRNYGYTF
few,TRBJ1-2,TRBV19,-,TGTGCAACCCTTCCCGGGGATCGGGGTGGCTACACCTTC,CATLPGDRGGYTF
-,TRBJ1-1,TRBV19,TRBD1,TGTGCCAGTAGTACCTCATCCGGGACAGGAGCTTTCTTT,CASSTSSGTGAFF
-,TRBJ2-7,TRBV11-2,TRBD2,TGTGCCAGCAGCTTACGGGGGGTATCGAGTGCCGAGCAGTACTTC,CASSLRGVSSAEQYF
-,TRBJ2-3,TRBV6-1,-,TGTGCCAGCAGTGAAGCGGGCGTTGTGGCGGGGAGCACAGATACGCAGTATTTT,CASSEAGVVAGSTDTQYF
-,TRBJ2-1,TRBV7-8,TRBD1,TGTGCCAGCAGCACGCCGACAGGGTCCTCCTACAATGAGCAGTTCTTC,CASSTPTGSSYNEQFF
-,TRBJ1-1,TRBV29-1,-,TGCAGCGTTATCGCGAACACTGAAGCTTTCTTT,CSVIANTEAFF
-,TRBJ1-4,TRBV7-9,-,TGTGCCAGCAGCCCCTCTGGGCGGGCTAATGAAAAACTGTTTTTT,CASSPSGRANEKLFF
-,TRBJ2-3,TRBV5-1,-,TGCGCCAGCAGCTTGGGGACAGTAACTCACAATACGCAGTATTTT,CASSLGTVTHNTQYF
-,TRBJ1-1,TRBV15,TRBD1,TGTGCCACCAGCACCTACCAGGGGGTCTCAGCTTTCTTT,CATSTYQGVSAFF
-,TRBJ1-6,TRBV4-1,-,TGCGCCAGCAGCCAAGCCACAGGGAGGAGTTCACCCCTCCACTTT,CASSQATGRSSPLHF
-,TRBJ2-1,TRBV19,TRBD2,TGTGCCAGTAGTGTCCAGCGGGGGGGATACAATGAGCAGTTCTTC,CASSVQRGGYNEQFF
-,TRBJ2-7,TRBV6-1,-,TGTGCCAGTTCCCAGGACAATTCAAACGCCTACGAGCAGTACTTC,CASSQDNSNAYEQYF
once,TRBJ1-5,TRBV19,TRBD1,TGTGCCAGTAGTGGTTCCCGTGGGACAGGAATTTATAGCAATCAGCCCCAGCATTTT,CASSGSRGTGIYSNQPQHF
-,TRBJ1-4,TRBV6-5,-,TGTGCCAGCAGTTCACAGGGTGGGGGTCGGGAAAAACTGTTTTTT,CASSSQGGGREKLFF
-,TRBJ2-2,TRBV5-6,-,TGTGCCAGCAGCTTCGTGGGGCGAAGCACCGGGGAGCTGTTTTTT,CASSFVGRSTGELFF
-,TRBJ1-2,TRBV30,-,TGTGCCTGGAACCCTAGGGGTAGGAACTATGGCTACACCTTC,CAWNPRGRNYGYTF
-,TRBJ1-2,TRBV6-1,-,TGTGCCAGCAGTCTCGCCCTACGGTGGACCTTC,CASSLALRWTF
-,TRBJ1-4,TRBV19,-,TGTGCCAGTAGTATTTCAGGGTCTACAACTAATGAAAAACTGTTTTTT,CASSISGSTTNEKLFF
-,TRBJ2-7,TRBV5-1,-,TGCGCCAGCAGCTTGGTGCGGGGGCCCTCCTACGAGCAGTACTTC,CASSLVRGPSYEQYF
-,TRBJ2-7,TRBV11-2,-,TGTGCCAGCAGCTTAGGACATCAAGTCCCCTACGAGCAGTACTTC,CASSLGHQVPYEQYF
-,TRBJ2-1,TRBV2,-,TGTGCCAGCCGTAGCTTGCAGGGCATCTACAATGAGCAGTTCTTC,CASRSLQGIYNEQFF
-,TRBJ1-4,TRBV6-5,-,TGTGCCAGCAGTTACTCCGCAAGCCATAATGAAAAACTGTTTTTT,CASSYSASHNEKLFF
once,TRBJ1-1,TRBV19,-,TGTGCCAGTAGTATCCTCCAGGGGCCGAACACTGAAGCTTTCTTT,CASSILQGPNTEAFF
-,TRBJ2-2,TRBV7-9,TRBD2,TGTGCCAGCACTCCAGGGAGGGGCTCTTTCGGGGAGCTGTTTTTT,CASTPGRGSFGELFF
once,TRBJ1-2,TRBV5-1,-,TGCGCCAGCACCTCGGCTGGGGGAGCAGGCTACACCTTC,CASTSAGGAGYTF
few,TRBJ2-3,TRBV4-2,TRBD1,TGTGCCAGCAGCCAAAGCGGACAGGGAGCAGATACGCAGTATTTT,CASSQSGQGADTQYF
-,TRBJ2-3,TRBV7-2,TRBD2,TGTGCCAGCAGCTTAGGGGTAGCGGGGGGGGTGCCAGATACGCAGTATTTT,CASSLGVAGGVPDTQYF
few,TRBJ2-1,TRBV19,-,TGTGCCACAGGGATCGACTACAATGAGCAGTTCTTC,CATGIDYNEQFF
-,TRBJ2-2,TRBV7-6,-,TGTGCCAGCAGATACGGGACCGAAGGGACCGGGGAGCTGTTTTTT,CASRYGTEGTGELFF
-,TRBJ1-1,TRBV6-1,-,TGTGCCAGCAGGAGGGGCACTGAAGCTTTCTTT,CASRRGTEAFF
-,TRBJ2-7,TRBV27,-,TGTGCCAGCAAGGGGATACAGAGCTCCTACGAGCAGTACTTC,CASKGIQSSYEQYF
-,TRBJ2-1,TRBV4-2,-,TGTGCCAGCAGCCCACGAGGCAGGGGAAGTAGCAATGAGCAGTTCTTC,CASSPRGRGSSNEQFF
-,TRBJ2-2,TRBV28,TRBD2,TGTGCCTCCACTCGGGGACTACTAAACACCGGGGAGCTGTTTTTT,CASTRGLLNTGELFF
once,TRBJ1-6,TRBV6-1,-,TGTGCCAGCAGTATTCCGTCCTATAATTCACCCCTCCACTTT,CASSIPSYNSPLHF
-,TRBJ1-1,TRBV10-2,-,TGCGCCAGCAGTGAGAAAGGGAACACTGAAGCTTTCTTT,CASSEKGNTEAFF
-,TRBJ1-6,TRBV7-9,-,TGTGCCAGCAGCTCGACTACCAACTATAATTCACCCCTCCACTTT,CASSSTTNYNSPLHF
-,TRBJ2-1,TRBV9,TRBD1,TGTGCCAGCAGCCCTTGGGGACAGGGGGTCGGGAATGAGCAGTTCTTC,CASSPWGQGVGNEQFF
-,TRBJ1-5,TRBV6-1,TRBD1,TGTGCCAGCAGTGGTCCGGGACAGGGAGCCAATCAGCCCCAGCATTTT,CASSGPGQGANQPQHF
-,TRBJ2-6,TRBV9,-,TGTGCCAGCAGCGCTCTCGGGGTGCTCTGGGGGGCCAACGTCCTGACTTTC,CASSALGVLWGANVLTF
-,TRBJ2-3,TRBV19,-,TGTGCCAGTAGTTACAGTAGGGATACGCAGTATTTT,CASSYSRDTQYF
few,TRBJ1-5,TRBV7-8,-,TGTGCCAGCAGCTTACAGACAGTCAATCAGCCCCAGCATTTT,CASSLQTVNQPQHF
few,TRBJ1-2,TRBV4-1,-,TGCGCCAGCAGCCAAGTTATGAGTGGCGGGGGCTATGGCTACACCTTC,CASSQVMSGGGYGYTF
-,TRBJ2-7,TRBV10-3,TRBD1,TGTGCCATCAGTGGGGACAGGGGGCGGGTCTACGAGCAGTACTTC,CAISGDRGRVYEQYF
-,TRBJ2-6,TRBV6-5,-,TGTGCCAGCAGTTTCCAAGGGGTCTCTGGGGCCAACGTCCTGACTTTC,CASSFQGVSGANVLTF
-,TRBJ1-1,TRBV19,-,TGTGCCAGTAGTATTCGCGGGATAGACACTGAAGCTTTCTTT,CASSIRGIDTEAFF
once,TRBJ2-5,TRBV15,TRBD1,TGTGCCACCAGATATGACAGGGCCCAAGAGACCCAGTACTTC,CATRYDRAQETQYF
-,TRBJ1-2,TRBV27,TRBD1,TGTGCCAGCAGTTCGCGGGACAGGGAGACATTTAACTATGGCTACACCTTC,CASSSRDRETFNYGYTF
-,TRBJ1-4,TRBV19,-,TGTGCCAGTAGTATGGGCTGGCGGACCACTAATGAAAAACTGTTTTTT,CASSMGWRTTNEKLFF
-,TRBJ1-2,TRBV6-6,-,TGTGCCAGCAGTCACCTTTATGGCTACACCTTC,CASSHLYGYTF
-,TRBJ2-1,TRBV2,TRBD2,TGTGCCAGCCTTAGAGAAGCGGGGGGGAGCGTTGAGCAGTTCTTC,CASLREAGGSVEQFF
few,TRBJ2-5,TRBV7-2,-,TGTGCCAGCAGCTTAGTGTCCAGGGGCGGCGAGACCCAGTACTTC,CASSLVSRGGETQYF